The 15 T cell receptor beta chains below come from one sample, sequenced in a study of beta chain features in type 1 diabetes. Expressed TCRB transcripts got sequenced, as all isolated RNA was reverse transcribed. Here immunoSEQ multiplex PCR was the method, and the copy in TCRdb shows in-frame clones only, minus some. Of around 450,000 clones listed, about an eighth are singletons. Sequenced: naive CD4+ T cells from blood. These receptors were taken from a woman aged 18-29 years in good health.

As concerns this clone: Its ends do not fully match the called genes, so a read error is possible. The CDR3 is CAWSKPGSNAF. The CDR3 nucleotides are TGTGCCTGGAGTAAACCGGGCTCTAACGCGTTT. The rearrangement joins TRBV30 to TRBJ1-4; unclear D gene. The CDR3 is made up of 11 amino acids. In germline, CDR1 is GTSNPN, CDR2 SVGIG (reference sequence).

The chain has TRBV29-1 and TRBJ2-5, with D unresolved. Germline lookup yields CDR1 SQVTM and CDR2 ANQGSEA. The CDR3 totals 12 residues. The V end was cut by 7 bases, the J end by 1 base, with 10 bases between. The CDR3 nucleotides are TGCAGCGCGGTCCCTTCCCAAGAGACCCAGTACTTC. Its protein product is CSAVPSQETQYF.

The rearrangement links TRBV5-1 to TRBJ2-1; D gene uncertain. Trimming pared 5 bases from V and 2 bases from J, leaving 5 bases between. The germline CDR1 and CDR2 sequences are SGHRS and YFSETQ. The CDR3 is made up of 12 amino acids. The CDR3 is CASSWTYNEQFF. CDR3 DNA sequence: TGCGCCAGCAGTTGGACCTACAATGAGCAGTTCTTC. Combining the CDR3 with reference TRBV5-1 and TRBJ2-1 gives the whole variable domain KAGVTQTPRYLIKTRGQQVTLSCSPISGHRSVSWYQQTPGQGLQFLFEYFSETQRNKGNFPGRFSGRQFSNSRSEMNVSTLELGDSALYLCASSWTYNEQFFGPGTRLTVL.

This chain connects TRBV28 to TRBJ1-4; a possible D gene is TRBD1 (6 bases). The germline CDR1 and CDR2 sequences are MDHEN and SYDVKM. The CDR3 spans 12 residues. With 6 bases removed from V and 6 bases from J, the gap between germline ends came to 8 bases. The CDR3 bases are TGTGCCAGCAGACAGGGTTATGAAAAACTGTTTTTT. Translation gives CASRQGYEKLFF.

This clone has just a few counts. CDR3 coding DNA: TGTGCCAGCAGCCAATCCCATACGTCTGGAAACACCATATATTTT. Protein product: CASSQSHTSGNTIYF. J is TRBJ1-3 and V is TRBV16; D not resolved. Trimming removed 0 bases at V and 1 base at J, with 7 bases between. This CDR3 comprises 15 residues. In germline, CDR1 is KGHSY, CDR2 FQNENV.

The rearrangement joins TRBV11-1 to TRBJ2-7, with D hard to call. V was clipped by 0 bases and J by 3 bases, with 6 bases between them. CDR3 length equals 13 residues. Germline V gene sequence: CDR1 SGHAT, CDR2 FQDESV (reference sequence). The CDR3 region has the DNA TGTGCCAGCAGCTTAGCGGGGATCTACGAGCAGTACGTC. Encoded protein: CASSLAGIYEQYV.

V usage is TRBV9 and J usage is TRBJ2-5, with D possibly being TRBD2 (6 bases). The tail of the sequence fits TRBJ2-7 better, so the J call may be wrong. This CDR3 has 14 residues. From germline, CDR1 is SGDLS and CDR2 YYNGEE. The CDR3 coding sequence is TGTGCCAGCAGCGCGACCCCGGCGGGATACGAGCAGTACTTC. It encodes CASSATPAGYEQYF.

This clone appeared a few times. CDR3 loop: CASSPPIGEVNTGELFF. The CDR3 coding sequence is TGTGCCAGCTCACCACCGATCGGGGAGGTGAACACCGGGGAGCTGTTTTTT. The rearrangement uses TRBV18 and TRBJ2-2, with TRBD2 as a possible D gene (6 bases). This CDR3 spans 17 amino acids. V was trimmed by 0 bases and J by 1 base, leaving 12 bases between them. In germline, CDR1 is KGHSH, CDR2 LQKENI.

This chain connects TRBV15 to TRBJ2-1, with 10 bases that match TRBD2. The J segment lost 6 bases and the V segment lost 1 base, leaving 6 bases of the junction unmatched. The CDR3 is 16 residues long. Germline-derived CDR1 and CDR2 are LNHNV and YYDKDF (reference sequence). The CDR3 region is CATSRALAGKANEQFF. DNA of the CDR3: TGTGCCACCAGCAGAGCACTAGCGGGAAAGGCCAATGAGCAGTTCTTC.

This clone was seen more than once but under ten times. The J gene is TRBJ1-2, the V gene TRBV7-8; the match to TRBD1 covers 8 bases. Germline trimming cut 4 bases from V and 7 bases from J; bases unmatched to any gene: 5. This CDR3 region has 13 residues. CDR1 is SGHVS and CDR2 is FQNEAQ in the germline V gene. The CDR3 region has the DNA TGTGCCAGCAGCTCACGGACAGGGTCTGGCTACACCTTC. The encoded protein is CASSSRTGSGYTF.

This chain links TRBV7-9 with TRBJ2-2; D gene ambiguous. Germline CDR1 SEHNR, CDR2 FQNEAQ (reference sequence). V gave up 4 bases and J gave up 1 base, with 7 bases separating them. This CDR3 comprises 14 residues. This CDR3 reads CASSWTVNTGELFF. Here the CDR3 DNA reads TGTGCCAGCAGCTGGACGGTGAACACCGGGGAGCTGTTTTTT. The full variable domain, rest sourced from reference TRBV7-9 and TRBJ2-2, is DTGVSQNPRHKITKRGQNVTFRCDPISEHNRLYWYRQTLGQGPEFLTYFQNEAQLEKSRLLSDRFSAERPKGSFSTLEIQRTEQGDSAMYLCASSWTVNTGELFFGEGSRLTVL.

In its sample, this clone was seen many times. This chain connects TRBV30 to TRBJ2-7; 10 nucleotides line up with TRBD1. Trimming cost V 1 base and J 4 bases; bases outside gene matches: 4. Germline V gene lookup returns CDR1 GTSNPN and CDR2 SVGIG (reference sequence). The CDR3 extends over 14 amino acids. CDR3 bases: TGTGCCTGGAGTGGAAAGGGACAGGGGTACGAGCAGTACTTC. This codes for CAWSGKGQGYEQYF.

The chain joins TRBV30 to TRBJ2-7; 8 bases map to TRBD1. This CDR3 spans 12 amino acids. Germline V gives CDR1 GTSNPN, CDR2 SVGIG (reference sequence). Trimming at V came to 4 bases and at J to 2 bases, leaving 1 base not matched to a gene. Here the CDR3 reads CAWNRGAYEQYF. CDR3 DNA sequence: TGTGCCTGGAACAGGGGGGCCTACGAGCAGTACTTC. The entire variable domain, with the rest obtained from reference TRBV30 and TRBJ2-7, is as follows: SQTIHQWPATLVQPVGSPLSLECTVEGTSNPNLYWYRQAAGRGLQLLFYSVGIGQISSEVPQNLSASRPQDRQFILSSKKLLLSDSGFYLCAWNRGAYEQYFGPGTRLTVT.

The V gene is TRBV6-1, the J gene TRBJ2-5; 7 bases fit TRBD1. Per germline, CDR1 MNHNS and CDR2 SASEGT. The CDR3 extends over 14 amino acids. The ends lost 4 bases at V and 4 bases at J; junction bases unmatched: 6. CDR3 DNA sequence: TGTGCCAGCAGTGCTGGGACAGCTATAGAGACCCAGTACTTC. This encodes CASSAGTAIETQYF.

This clone was counted only a few times. The rearrangement links TRBV19 to TRBJ2-1; TRBD2 is a possible D gene (5 bases). The germline gives CDR1 LNHDA, CDR2 SQIVND (reference sequence). The CDR3 extends over 16 amino acids. V gave up 2 bases and J gave up 1 base, with 12 bases separating them. The DNA for the CDR3 is TGTGCCAGTAGTATACCGGGGAAAGCATCCTACAATGAGCAGTTCTTC. Amino acids: CASSIPGKASYNEQFF.